This T cell receptor (beta chain) came from a study of monozygotic twins with inflammatory bowel disease. Making cDNA involved eight separate reactions per sample. From the 5' RACE reads, TCRdb lists one entry per CDR3 protein and no DNA. This sample contains roughly 150,000 distinct CDR3 sequences. The germline gives CDR1 SGHRS, CDR2 YFSETQ. The CDR3 runs to 15 residues. Sample: blood. The J gene is TRBJ2-1, the V gene TRBV5-1; the TCRdb call, TRBD1, lacks DNA for checking. The sequence came from a human donor with ulcerative colitis or Crohn's disease, or a healthy co-twin of an affected twin (not recorded which). CDR3 residues: CASSSQGLTYNEQFF.